This T cell receptor (beta chain) appears in the sequencing data of a study of blood T cell repertoires in COVID-19. The CDR3 is 14 amino acids. CDR1 and CDR2 from the germline V gene are SGHAT and FQNNGV. V was pared by 3 bases and J by 1 base, with 6 bases between. Per the original data handling: Amplification from reference gene primers served as the basis for estimated nucleated cell counts. The protocol was immunoSEQ multiplex PCR, while the TCRdb copy is restricted to in-frame clones and leaves out a portion. From that table come the V and J calls and clone size; the DNA was used to work out D and trimming. The sample consists of under 200,000 clones, around 85% of them appearing once.

Input material: peripheral blood. The genes are TRBV11-2 and TRBJ2-2; D gene ambiguous. The sequence was collected from an elderly woman with acute or convalescent COVID-19. The CDR3, as DNA: TGTGCCAGCAGCTTGGGCTTGAACACCGGGGAGCTGTTTTTT. Its translation: CASSLGLNTGELFF. Filled out from reference TRBV11-2 and TRBJ2-2, the complete variable domain reads EAGVAQSPRYKIIEKRQSVAFWCNPISGHATLYWYQQILGQGPKLLIQFQNNGVVDDSQLPKDRFSAERLKGVDSTLKIQPAKLEDSAVYLCASSLGLNTGELFFGEGSRLTVL.